This T cell receptor beta chain stems from a study of Ad26.COV2.S vaccination and SARS-CoV-2 variants. Findings and limits, study-wide: The placebo group had lower spike-specific TCR breadth than the vaccine recipients did. A substantial breadth of spike-specific CD8+ and CD4+ T cell responses after vaccination has been reported. Vaccine and placebo groups showed comparable non-spike TCR breadth. Possible underestimation of total T cell responses by the TCR breadth and depth analyses was noted.

Clones were sequenced by immunoSEQ multiplex PCR, and TCRdb holds only the in-frame ones, with some missing. Of roughly 92,000 clones in the sample, under 90% were seen once. A remark on this clone: No antigen is known for it.

The receptor comes from a human donor who had recovered from COVID-19. The sequences come from peripheral blood, collected after recovery from COVID-19.

The CDR3: CASSRTEGQVNEQFF. The CDR3, as DNA: TGTGCCAGCAGCCGGACGGAGGGGCAGGTCAATGAGCAGTTCTTC. The chain joins TRBV7-2 to TRBJ2-1; the D gene is possibly TRBD2 (6 bases). Germline V gives CDR1 SGHTA, CDR2 FQGNSA. This CDR3 contains 15 residues. The germline V and J ends were trimmed by 5 bases and 6 bases, with 17 bases remaining between them.